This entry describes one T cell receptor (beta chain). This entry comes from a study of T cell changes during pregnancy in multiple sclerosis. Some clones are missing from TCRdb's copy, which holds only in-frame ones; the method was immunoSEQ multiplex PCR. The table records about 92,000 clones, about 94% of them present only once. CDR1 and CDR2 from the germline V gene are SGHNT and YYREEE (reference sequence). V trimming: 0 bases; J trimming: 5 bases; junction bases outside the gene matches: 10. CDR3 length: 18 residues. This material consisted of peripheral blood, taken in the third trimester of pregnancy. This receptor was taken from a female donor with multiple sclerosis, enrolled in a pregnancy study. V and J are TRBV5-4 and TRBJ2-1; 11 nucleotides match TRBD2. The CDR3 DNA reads TGTGCCAGCAGCTTGGACCGACTACCGGGACTAGCGGACAATGAGCAGTTCTTC. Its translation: CASSLDRLPGLADNEQFF.